A selection of T cell receptor beta chains follows, all from one sample in a study of shared clonotypes between healthy human individuals. Sequenced by immunoSEQ multiplex PCR; TCRdb stores in-frame clones only, minus some. Counted here are about a million clones, 60% to 80% occurring once; the ten biggest clones make up about 0.89%. Sequencing used memory CD4+ T cells from PBMCs. These receptors were collected from a man younger than 35 in good health. Some clones in this sample may be carry-over from other donors' samples. The CDR3 runs from the conserved cysteine through the conserved F or W. A D gene is named only where the DNA matches it firmly. The size entry is marked missing in some rows and otherwise reads once, few, many or a size class.

size	V	D	J	CDR3	DNA
.	TRBV28	TRBD1	TRBJ1-2	CASSPQTGGFGYTF	TGTGCCAGCAGTCCCCAGACAGGGGGCTTTGGCTACACCTTC
.	TRBV6-1	.	TRBJ2-7	CASLVLVGGYEQYF	TGTGCCAGCCTCGTTTTGGTGGGGGGCTACGAGCAGTACTTC
.	TRBV7-3	.	TRBJ2-7	CASSLREDRSLRGYF	TGTGCCAGCAGCTTAAGAGAGGACAGATCCCTACGAGGCTACTTC
once	TRBV28	.	TRBJ2-1	CASSLGRANYNEQFF	TGTGCCAGCAGTTTGGGGCGGGCCAATTACAATGAGCAGTTCTTC
once	TRBV19	.	TRBJ2-3	CASSIIRDTYSTDTQYF	TGTGCCAGTAGTATTATCCGGGACACCTATTCCACAGATACGCAGTATTTT
.	TRBV2	.	TRBJ2-6	CASIRPSGANVLTF	TGTGCCAGCATCCGGCCCTCTGGGGCCAACGTCCTGACTTTC
many	TRBV4-1	TRBD1	TRBJ2-2	CASSLRTGGDTGELFF	TGCGCCAGCAGCCTCAGGACAGGGGGGGACACCGGGGAGCTGTTTTTT
.	TRBV11-2	TRBD1	TRBJ1-4	CASTTDRGEKLFF	TGTGCCAGCACCACCGACAGGGGCGAAAAACTGTTTTTT
.	TRBV30	.	TRBJ1-4	CAWSDGSTQQKLFF	TGTGCCTGGAGTGACGGGTCTACACAACAAAAACTGTTTTTT
.	TRBV11-2	TRBD1	TRBJ1-4	CASSSATGGSSEKLFF	TGTGCCAGCAGCTCAGCAACAGGGGGCTCGAGTGAAAAACTGTTTTTT
few	TRBV14	.	TRBJ1-2	CASSQGFGTYGYTF	TGTGCCAGCAGCCAAGGTTTCGGAACCTATGGCTACACCTTC
.	TRBV30	TRBD2	TRBJ2-6	CAWSLGLGRAGANVLTF	TGTGCCTGGAGTTTGGGCTTAGGGAGGGCTGGGGCCAACGTCCTGACTTTC
.	TRBV7-2	TRBD1	TRBJ2-1	CASSLEGTGVYNEQFF	TGTGCCAGCAGCTTAGAAGGGACAGGGGTTTACAATGAGCAGTTCTTC
once	TRBV11-2	TRBD2	TRBJ2-3	CASDRAAGVVTDTQYF	TGTGCCAGCGACAGAGCAGCGGGAGTCGTGACAGATACGCAGTATTTT
once	TRBV6-5	TRBD2	TRBJ2-1	CASSSRAGVKNEQFF	TGTGCCAGCAGTAGCAGGGCGGGAGTTAAAAATGAGCAGTTCTTC
.	TRBV5-4	TRBD2	TRBJ2-3	CASRLAGGDTQYF	TGTGCCAGCAGACTAGCGGGAGGGGATACGCAGTATTTT
.	TRBV5-1	TRBD1	TRBJ1-4	CASSPNIRQGAGEKLFF	TGCGCCAGCAGCCCCAATATAAGACAGGGGGCAGGGGAAAAACTGTTTTTT
.	TRBV19	TRBD1	TRBJ1-4	CASLGQGGEKLFF	TGTGCCAGTCTAGGACAGGGAGGTGAAAAACTGTTTTTT
once	TRBV6-6	TRBD1	TRBJ1-1	CASSPLQGTEAFF	TGTGCCAGCAGTCCGTTACAGGGGACTGAAGCTTTCTTT
.	TRBV14	TRBD2	TRBJ2-7	CASSQNPGLAKQYF	TGTGCCAGCAGCCAAAACCCGGGACTAGCGAAACAGTACTTC
.	TRBV9	TRBD1	TRBJ2-2	CASSVGPGQGNTGELFF	TGTGCCAGCAGCGTGGGACCGGGACAGGGAAACACCGGGGAGCTGTTTTTT
.	TRBV28	TRBD2	TRBJ2-7	CASRRGDGSSYEQYF	TGTGCCAGCAGACGGGGGGACGGATCATCCTACGAGCAGTACTTC
.	TRBV6-1	.	TRBJ2-6	CASSVFLQSGANVLTF	TGTGCCAGCAGTGTTTTTTTACAGTCCGGGGCCAACGTCCTGACTTTC
.	TRBV5-4	.	TRBJ1-3	CASSLREAGNTIYF	TGTGCCAGCAGCTTGAGGGAGGCGGGAAACACCATATATTTT
.	TRBV5-1	TRBD2	TRBJ2-3	CASSSGGLAGADTQYF	TGCGCCAGCAGCAGCGGGGGACTAGCGGGAGCAGATACGCAGTATTTT
.	TRBV27	.	TRBJ2-1	CASSSQGVPYNEQFF	TGTGCCAGCAGTTCCCAAGGGGTGCCCTACAATGAGCAGTTCTTC
.	TRBV28	TRBD1	TRBJ2-5	CASNSRGQGTTQYF	TGTGCCAGCAATTCCCGGGGACAGGGGACGACCCAGTACTTC
.	TRBV11-2	.	TRBJ2-7	CASSLLTTVEQYF	TGTGCCAGCAGCTTATTGACCACCGTCGAGCAGTACTTC
.	TRBV4-1	.	TRBJ1-1	CASSQARQPPTGAFF	TGCGCCAGCAGCCAAGCCCGACAGCCCCCAACGGGAGCTTTCTTT
once	TRBV7-8	.	TRBJ2-1	CASSWDRYNEQFF	TGTGCCAGCAGCTGGGACCGCTACAATGAGCAGTTCTTC
once	TRBV7-2	.	TRBJ2-2	CASSLARELFF	TGTGCCAGCAGCTTAGCGAGGGAGCTGTTTTTT
.	TRBV18	TRBD1	TRBJ2-1	CASSPLQGAANEQFF	TGTGCCAGCTCACCTTTACAGGGGGCGGCCAATGAGCAGTTCTTC
once	TRBV5-1	TRBD2	TRBJ2-5	CASSATGGETQYF	TGCGCCAGCAGCGCGACGGGAGGGGAGACCCAGTACTTC
once	TRBV9	.	TRBJ2-5	CASSGNLLTAEETQYF	TGTGCCAGCAGCGGGAACCTTTTAACAGCGGAAGAGACCCAGTACTTC
.	TRBV5-1	.	TRBJ2-5	CASSLVVQGETQYF	TGCGCCAGCAGCTTGGTGGTTCAAGGCGAGACCCAGTACTTC
.	TRBV27	TRBD1	TRBJ1-5	CASSSQGGSQPQHF	TGTGCCAGCAGTTCCCAGGGGGGATCCCAGCCCCAGCATTTT
once	TRBV4-3	TRBD2	TRBJ2-2	CASSQKVGSGTGELFF	TGCGCCAGCAGCCAAAAAGTTGGTAGCGGGACCGGGGAGCTGTTTTTT
.	TRBV5-1	.	TRBJ1-4	CASTDGNRDTYEKLFF	TGCGCCAGCACGGACGGAAACCGGGATACTTACGAAAAACTGTTTTTT
.	TRBV2	.	TRBJ2-3	CASTPAAGHTDTQYF	TGTGCCAGCACTCCAGCGGCGGGGCACACAGATACGCAGTATTTT
.	TRBV28	.	TRBJ2-1	CASSLFWGEQFF	TGTGCCAGCAGTTTATTTTGGGGAGAGCAGTTCTTC
.	TRBV5-1	TRBD2	TRBJ2-1	CASSRGGSYNEQFF	TGCGCCAGCAGCCGCGGGGGCTCCTACAATGAGCAGTTCTTC
.	TRBV7-3	TRBD1	TRBJ2-1	CASSRTGTGYNEQFF	TGTGCCAGCAGCCGAACCGGGACAGGTTACAATGAGCAGTTCTTC
.	TRBV5-1	.	TRBJ2-1	CASSLGGGREQFF	TGCGCCAGCAGCTTGGGGGGAGGACGCGAGCAGTTCTTC
.	TRBV6-6	.	TRBJ1-5	CASSYLNVDQPQHF	TGTGCCAGCAGTTACTTAAACGTGGATCAGCCCCAGCATTTT
once	TRBV19	.	TRBJ1-5	CASSMEGGIALNQPQHF	TGTGCCAGTAGTATGGAAGGGGGAATCGCCCTCAATCAGCCCCAGCATTTT
.	TRBV7-3	.	TRBJ1-1	CASSLNRNTEAFF	TGTGCCAGCAGCTTAAACAGGAACACTGAAGCTTTCTTT